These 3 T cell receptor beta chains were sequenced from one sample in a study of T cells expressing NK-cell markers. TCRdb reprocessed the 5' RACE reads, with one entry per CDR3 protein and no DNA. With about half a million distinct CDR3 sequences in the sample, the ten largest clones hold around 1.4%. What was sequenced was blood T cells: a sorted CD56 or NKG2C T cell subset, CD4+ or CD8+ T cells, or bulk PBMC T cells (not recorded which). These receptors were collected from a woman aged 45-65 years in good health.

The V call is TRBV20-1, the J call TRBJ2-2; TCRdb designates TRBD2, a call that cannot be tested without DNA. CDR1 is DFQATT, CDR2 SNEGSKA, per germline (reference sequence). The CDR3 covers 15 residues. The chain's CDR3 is CSARDRREGAGELFF.

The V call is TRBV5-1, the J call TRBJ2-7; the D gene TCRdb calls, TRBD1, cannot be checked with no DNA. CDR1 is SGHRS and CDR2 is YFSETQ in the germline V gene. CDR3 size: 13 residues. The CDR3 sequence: CASSANRGLEQYF.

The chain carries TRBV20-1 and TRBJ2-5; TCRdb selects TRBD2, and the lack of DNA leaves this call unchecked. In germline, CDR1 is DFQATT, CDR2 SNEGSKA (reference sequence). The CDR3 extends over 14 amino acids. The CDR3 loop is CSADGTRTRGAQYF.